This T cell receptor (beta chain) was found in a study of breast tumors, draining lymph nodes, adjacent tissues. Study-wide findings and caveats: Tumors had less TCR diversity than lymph nodes, more than nontumor tissue.

Breast cancer patients provided tissue from their axillary draining lymph nodes. Each CDR3 protein gets one entry after TCRdb re-called the multiplex PCR reads with MiXCR. The sample consists of about 200,000 distinct CDR3 sequences, approximately 31% of them appearing once. This clonotype has more than one count but fewer than ten. Its antigen is as yet unknown. Per the germline V gene, CDR1 is MDHEN and CDR2 is SYDVKM. This CDR3 is built from 15 residues. V lost 5 bases and J lost 1, with 12 bases in between. Sequences were obtained from axillary lymph node tissue. The sequence was collected from a female donor with breast cancer. Some clones in this sample may be carry-over from other donors' samples. V usage is TRBV28 and J usage is TRBJ1-5; tentatively, D is TRBD1 (5 bases). The CDR3 coding sequence is TGTGCCAGCAGTGGGGACCAGAGGAGCAATCAGCCCCAGCATTTT. The encoded protein is CASSGDQRSNQPQHF.